This T cell receptor (beta chain) was obtained from a study of control samples from healthy donors and cancer patients. The table came from immunoSEQ multiplex PCR; TCRdb's copy has only in-frame clones and leaves some out. The sample carries 150,000 to 200,000 clones, roughly 89% recorded once. Germline V CDR1 and CDR2: SGDLS, YYNGEE. CDR3 length: 15 residues. The junction had 4 bases not matched to a gene; V was cut back by 0 bases and J by 3 bases. The source of this sequence is a woman between 25 and 40 years old in good health. The sequenced sample consisted of blood. The chain is built from TRBV9 and TRBJ2-7; 9 bases map to TRBD2. In DNA form, the CDR3 reads TGTGCCAGCAGCGTAGGTAGCGGGGGCTTCTACGAGCAGTACTTC. Translating it yields CASSVGSGGFYEQYF.